This TCR beta chain emerged from a study of PD-L1 blockade in urothelial cancer. The CDR3 totals 15 residues. In germline, CDR1 is MNHNS, CDR2 SASEGT. V shed 6 bases and J 8 bases; nucleotides not matched to a gene: 8. The time point: pretreatment peripheral blood. The method was immunoSEQ multiplex PCR; TCRdb's version includes in-frame clones alone and lacks a portion of them. This sample has roughly 52,000 clones, with 84% found just once. The clonotype comes from a middle-aged man with urothelial cancer. The genes are TRBV6-1 and TRBJ2-1; 12 bases are a match to TRBD2. Here the sequenced sample was PBMCs, taken around atezolizumab (anti-PD-L1) treatment. CDR3 sequence (DNA): TGTGCCAGCAGAGACCTAGCGGGGGGGATCGATGAGCAGTTCTTC. Encoded protein: CASRDLAGGIDEQFF.